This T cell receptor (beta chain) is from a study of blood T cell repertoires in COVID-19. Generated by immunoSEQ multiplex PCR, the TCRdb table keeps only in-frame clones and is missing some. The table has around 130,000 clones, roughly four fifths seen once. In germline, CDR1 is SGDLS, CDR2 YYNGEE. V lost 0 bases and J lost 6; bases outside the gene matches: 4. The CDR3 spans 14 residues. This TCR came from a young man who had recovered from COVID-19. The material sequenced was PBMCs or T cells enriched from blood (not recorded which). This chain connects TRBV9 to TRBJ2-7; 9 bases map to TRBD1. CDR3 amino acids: CASSVGGQGSEQYF. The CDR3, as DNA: TGTGCCAGCAGCGTAGGAGGACAGGGGTCCGAGCAGTACTTC.